This T cell receptor beta chain was obtained from a study of blood T cell repertoires in COVID-19. There are 16 residues in the CDR3. Germline CDR1 SGHNT, CDR2 YYREEE (reference sequence). V gave up 3 bases and J gave up 4 bases; unmatched junction bases: 12. This table comes from immunoSEQ multiplex PCR, and its TCRdb copy is limited to in-frame clones, with some not included. This table holds about 100,000 clones, 70% to 90% found once. This TCR was recovered from a woman under 40 with acute or convalescent COVID-19. The sample taken for sequencing was peripheral blood. This chain connects TRBV5-4 to TRBJ1-2, with 7 bases aligning to TRBD1. CDR3 in DNA: TGTGCCAGCAGCTCCGACAGGGAAGGTCCCGGCTATGGCTACACCTTC. Its protein is CASSSDREGPGYGYTF.